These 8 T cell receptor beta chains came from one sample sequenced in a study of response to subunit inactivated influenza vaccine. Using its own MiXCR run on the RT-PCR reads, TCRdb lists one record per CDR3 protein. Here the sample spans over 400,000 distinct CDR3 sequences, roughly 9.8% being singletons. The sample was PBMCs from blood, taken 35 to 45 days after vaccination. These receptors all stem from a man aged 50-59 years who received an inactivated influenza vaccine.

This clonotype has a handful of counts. The chain's CDR3 is CSARGIYSNQPQHF. DNA of the CDR3: TGCAGTGCTAGGGGAATTTATAGCAATCAGCCCCAGCATTTT. V and J are TRBV20-1 and TRBJ1-5, with D uncertain. Germline lookup yields CDR1 DFQATT and CDR2 SNEGSKA (reference sequence). The CDR3 loop spans 14 amino acids. V lost 3 bases, J lost 0 bases, and 9 bases lay in between.

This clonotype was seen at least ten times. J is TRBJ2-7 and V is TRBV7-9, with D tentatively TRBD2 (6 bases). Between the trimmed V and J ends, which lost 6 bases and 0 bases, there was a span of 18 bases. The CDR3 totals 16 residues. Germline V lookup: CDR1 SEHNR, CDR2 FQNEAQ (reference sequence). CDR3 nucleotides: TGTGCCAGCAGTTCCATACTAGCTTCCAGCTCCTACGAGCAGTACTTC. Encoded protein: CASSSILASSSYEQYF.

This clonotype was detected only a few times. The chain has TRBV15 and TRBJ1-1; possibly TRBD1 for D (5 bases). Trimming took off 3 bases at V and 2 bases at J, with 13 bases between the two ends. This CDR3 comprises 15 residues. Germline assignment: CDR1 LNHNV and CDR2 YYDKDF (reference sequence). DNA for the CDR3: TGTGCCACCAGCAGTCCCTCGGGGCTCAACACTGAAGCTTTCTTT. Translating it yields CATSSPSGLNTEAFF.

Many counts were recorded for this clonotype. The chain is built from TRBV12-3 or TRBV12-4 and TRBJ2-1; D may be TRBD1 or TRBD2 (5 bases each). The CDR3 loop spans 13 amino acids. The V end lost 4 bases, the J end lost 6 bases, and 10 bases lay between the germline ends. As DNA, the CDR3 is TGTGCCAGCAGTTACGGGGCGGTCAATGAGCAGTTCTTC. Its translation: CASSYGAVNEQFF.

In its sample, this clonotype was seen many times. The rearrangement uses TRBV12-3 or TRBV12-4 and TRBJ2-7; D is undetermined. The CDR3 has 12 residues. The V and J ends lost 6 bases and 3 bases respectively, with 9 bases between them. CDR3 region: CASSRSIYEQYF. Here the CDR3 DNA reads TGTGCCAGCAGCCGAAGTATCTACGAGCAGTACTTC.

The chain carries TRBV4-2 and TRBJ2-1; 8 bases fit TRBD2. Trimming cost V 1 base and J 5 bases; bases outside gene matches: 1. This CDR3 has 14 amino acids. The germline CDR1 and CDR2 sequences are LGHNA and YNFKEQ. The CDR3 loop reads CASSQGGGNNEQFF. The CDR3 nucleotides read TGTGCCAGCAGCCAAGGCGGGGGGAACAATGAGCAGTTCTTC.

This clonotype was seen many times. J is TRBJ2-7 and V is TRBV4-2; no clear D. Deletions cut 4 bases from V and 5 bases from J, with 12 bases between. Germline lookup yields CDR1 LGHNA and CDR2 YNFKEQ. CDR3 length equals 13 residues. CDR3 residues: CASSRGPLDEQYF. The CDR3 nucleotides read TGTGCCAGCAGCCGCGGACCCCTTGACGAGCAGTACTTC.

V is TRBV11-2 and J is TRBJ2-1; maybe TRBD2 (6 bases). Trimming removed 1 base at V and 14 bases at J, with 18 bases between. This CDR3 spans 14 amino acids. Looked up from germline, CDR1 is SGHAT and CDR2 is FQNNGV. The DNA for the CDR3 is TGTGCCAGCAGCTTAGTTGCGGGAAAATGGGAGAAGTTCTTC. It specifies CASSLVAGKWEKFF. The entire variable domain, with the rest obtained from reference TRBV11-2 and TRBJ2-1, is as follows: EAGVAQSPRYKIIEKRQSVAFWCNPISGHATLYWYQQILGQGPKLLIQFQNNGVVDDSQLPKDRFSAERLKGVDSTLKIQPAKLEDSAVYLCASSLVAGKWEKFFGPGTRLTVL.